These T cell receptor beta chains were read from a single sample in a study of STAT3 mutations in large granular lymphocyte leukemia. Generated by immunoSEQ multiplex PCR, the TCRdb table keeps only in-frame clones and is missing some. The table lists approximately 22,000 clones, about 94% of them singletons. The specimen was peripheral blood mononuclear cells. Receptors were obtained from a man in his forties with T-cell large granular lymphocyte leukemia. Some clones in this sample may be carry-over from other donors' samples. Both conserved end residues are part of each CDR3.

j_call v_call cdr3_aa
TRBJ1-2 TRBV27 CASSSLGQVSYGYTF
TRBJ1-5 TRBV10-1 CATPVEFWSHHIRSNQPQHF
TRBJ2-3 TRBV9 CASSEDRESSTDTQYF
TRBJ1-2 TRBV28 CASSSPPRENREYGYTF
TRBJ2-1 TRBV5-5 CASSLDPSSYNEQFF
TRBJ1-2 TRBV5-1 CASSLGPGPSGKGYTF
TRBJ1-5 TRBV7-9 CASSSDRGFNQPQHF
TRBJ2-7 TRBV29-1 CSVEFGLYEQYF
TRBJ1-5 TRBV2 CASCRGPNQPQHF
TRBJ2-5 TRBV10-3 CAIAPGEGETQYF
TRBJ1-5 TRBV7-8 CASSLLDRVNQPQHF
TRBJ2-7 TRBV5-4 CASSLEGLEREQYF
TRBJ2-7 TRBV27 CASSLVAAYEQYF
TRBJ2-1 TRBV11-1 CASNRGARSEQFF
TRBJ2-7 TRBV5-5 CASSLGGYEQYF
TRBJ1-1 TRBV5-1 CASSLLDETEAFF
TRBJ2-1 TRBV30 CAWSVRGGSYNEQFF
TRBJ2-7 TRBV6-1 CASRASGDYEQYF
TRBJ1-6 TRBV5-1 CASSLGGDEALHF
TRBJ1-2 TRBV18 CASSPGTGVGDYGYTF
TRBJ2-7 TRBV11-2 CASSFPPGQGSYEQYF
TRBJ1-2 TRBV5-4 CASSGGSNYGYTF
TRBJ2-7 TRBV30 CAWGKKQGAPYEQYF
TRBJ1-1 TRBV5-1 CASSRDRGNTEAFF
TRBJ2-5 TRBV29-1 CSVLLETQYF
TRBJ1-5 TRBV7-9 CASSATHQPQHF
TRBJ2-3 TRBV9 CASSVGPDPGSSGYTSTDTQYF